This record covers a single TCR beta chain. Only CD45RO-negative cells positively selected for CCR7 counted as naive CD8 cells, so terminally differentiated effector memory CD45RA+ cells were excluded. The data are from a study of shared clonotypes between healthy human individuals. Study at large: Donors had three CD4 naive, three CD4 memory, two CD8 naive and one CD8 memory plate apiece.

Trimming cost V 2 bases and J 3 bases; bases outside gene matches: 7. The CDR3 covers 16 residues. Germline lookup yields CDR1 MDHEN and CDR2 SYDVKM. TCRdb keeps only in-frame clones here, not all; method: immunoSEQ multiplex PCR. The sample has about 2.1 million clones, over 85% seen once. The chain uses TRBV28 and TRBJ1-2; TRBD1 matches 9 bases. The source material was naive CD8+ T cells from PBMCs. This receptor was obtained from a man aged 18 to 29 in good health. Some clones in this sample may be carry-over from other donors' samples. The CDR3 protein is CASSLRTGGLDYGYTF. For the CDR3, the DNA is TGTGCCAGCAGTTTAAGAACAGGGGGCCTGGACTATGGCTACACCTTC.